This TCR beta chain came from a study of blood T cell repertoires in COVID-19. Study context: Material from acute and convalescent COVID-19 was sourced from the United States, Italy and Spain. T cells, B-cell-depleted T cells, or PBMCs supplied cDNA or gDNA.

With V trimmed by 2 bases and J by 3 bases, 3 bases remained unmatched. Germline values: CDR1 SNHLY, CDR2 FYNNEI. The CDR3 is 14 residues long. TCRdb keeps only in-frame clones here, not all; method: immunoSEQ multiplex PCR. This sample yields some 350,000 clones, of which roughly nine tenths are seen a single time; around 2.8% belongs to the top ten. This sequence was found in a woman aged 30 to 39 with COVID-19, enrolled during active disease. This chain joins TRBV2 and TRBJ1-2; 7 bases are shared with TRBD1. The sample consisted of peripheral blood. The CDR3 nucleotides read TGTGCCAGCAGTGAAAAGGGGGCCGACTATGGCTACACCTTC. It codes for CASSEKGADYGYTF.